Presented here are 3 T cell receptor beta chains from one specimen sequenced in a study of T-cell memory formation after mild COVID-19. TCRdb reanalysed the 5' RACE reads using MiXCR and keeps one entry per CDR3 protein. Of 170,000 or so distinct CDR3 sequences in the sample, 20% to 25% were seen once. Input material: PBMCs or a T cell subset sorted from them (not recorded which). These receptors were obtained from an adult woman who had mild COVID-19 (a few samples of this study predate the infection). Cell type and time point are not known.

This rearrangement joins TRBV18 to TRBJ2-7, with TRBD1 matching over 10 bases. CDR3 length equals 14 residues. The germline CDR1 and CDR2 sequences are KGHSH and LQKENI. V shed 3 bases, J shed 3 bases, and the junction held 2 bases outside the gene matches. The CDR3 reads CASSPRDRGYEQYF. As DNA, the CDR3 is TGTGCCAGCTCACCCCGGGACAGGGGCTACGAGCAGTACTTC.

V is TRBV20-1 and J is TRBJ2-7; no definite D call. V was cut by 2 bases and J by 6 bases, with 8 bases left in between. The CDR3 contains 11 residues. Germline CDR1 reads DFQATT; CDR2 reads SNEGSKA (reference sequence). The CDR3 nucleotides are TGCAGTGCTAGACAAGAGCGCGAGCAGTACTTC. This sequence encodes CSARQEREQYF.

This clonotype was seen a handful of times. This chain links TRBV5-6 with TRBJ2-7; a possible D gene is TRBD2 (6 bases). Germline CDR1 is SGHDT and CDR2 is YYEEEE. The V end was cut by 0 bases, the J end by 4 bases, with 14 bases between. The CDR3 contains 15 residues. For the CDR3, the DNA is TGTGCCAGCAGCTTGGAGCCGGACTATCCATACGAGCAGTACTTC. It codes for CASSLEPDYPYEQYF. Full variable domain (rest looked up from reference TRBV5-6 and TRBJ2-7): DAGVTQSPTHLIKTRGQQVTLRCSPKSGHDTVSWYQQALGQGPQFIFQYYEEEERQRGNFPDRFSGHQFPNYSSELNVNALLLGDSALYLCASSLEPDYPYEQYFGPGTRLTVT.